This T cell receptor beta chain was recorded in a study of T-cell memory formation after mild COVID-19. Points from the study as a whole: Contracting CD4+ clones were located mainly in CM and EM, and CD8+ clones in EMRA. In second-wave clones peaking day 37, SARS-CoV-2 specificity remained unconfirmed.

The CDR3 has 16 residues. V lost 6 bases to trimming and J lost 0 bases; unmatched junction nucleotides: 11. The table lists this clonotype with many counts. Antigen specificity is unknown. TCRdb re-derived calls from the 5' RACE reads in MiXCR, one entry per CDR3 protein. The sample holds 6,500 to 9,000 distinct CDR3 sequences, about a third seen once. The sequence derives from an adult woman who had mild COVID-19 (a few samples of this study predate the infection). Cell type and time point are not known. This chain joins TRBV12-3 or TRBV12-4 and TRBJ2-7; TRBD2 matches at 7 bases. Sequences were obtained from PBMCs or a T cell subset sorted from them (not recorded which). In nucleotides, the CDR3 is TGTGCCAGCAGCCAAGCATTGTGGGGGGGCTCCTACGAGCAGTACTTC. Translation gives CASSQALWGGSYEQYF.